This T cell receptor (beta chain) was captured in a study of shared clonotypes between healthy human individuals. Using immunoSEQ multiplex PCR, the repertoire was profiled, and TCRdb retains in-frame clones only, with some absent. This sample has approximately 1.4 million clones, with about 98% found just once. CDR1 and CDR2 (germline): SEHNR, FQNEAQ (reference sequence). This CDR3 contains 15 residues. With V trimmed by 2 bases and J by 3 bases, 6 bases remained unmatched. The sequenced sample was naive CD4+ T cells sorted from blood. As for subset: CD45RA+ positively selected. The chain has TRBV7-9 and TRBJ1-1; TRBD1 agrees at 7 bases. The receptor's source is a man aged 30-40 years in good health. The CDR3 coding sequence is TGTGCCAGCAGCTTAATGGGTACAGGGGACACTGAAGCTTTCTTT. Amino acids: CASSLMGTGDTEAFF.